The 22 T cell receptor beta chains presented below share a single source sample, sequenced in a study of blood T cell repertoires in COVID-19. Generated by immunoSEQ multiplex PCR, the TCRdb table keeps only in-frame clones and is missing some. The sample has approximately 180,000 clones, about 77% seen once. What was sequenced was PBMCs or T cells enriched from blood (not recorded which). These receptors were taken from a woman aged 45-59 years with acute COVID-19.

CDR3 in DNA: TGTGCCAGCTCACCACCATTGGTTGAGAATAATTCACCCCTCCACTTT. It codes for CASSPPLVENNSPLHF. The rearrangement links TRBV18 to TRBJ1-6; D is uncertain. Germline V gene lookup returns CDR1 KGHSH and CDR2 LQKENI. The CDR3 sequence is 16 residues long. The V end lost 0 bases, the J end lost 5 bases, and 11 bases lay between the germline ends.

This chain connects TRBV28 to TRBJ1-2; D ambiguous. This CDR3 contains 15 residues. Trimming left V 6 bases short and J 8 bases short, with 22 bases between. Germline CDR1 MDHEN, CDR2 SYDVKM. Written as DNA, the CDR3 is TGTGCCAGCAGACCTTCTAGTCCCGACCCGCCGGGCTACACCTTC. Translating it yields CASRPSSPDPPGYTF.

V gene TRBV7-3 combines with J gene TRBJ2-5, with D maybe TRBD1 (6 bases). The CDR3 extends over 14 amino acids. Germline CDR1 and CDR2: SGHTA and FQGTGA. V was pared by 4 bases and J by 5 bases, with 14 bases between. DNA of the CDR3: TGTGCCAGCAGCTATACAGGGTCCTTGGAGACCCAGTACTTC. This translates into CASSYTGSLETQYF.

The V and J genes are TRBV27 and TRBJ2-1; 11 bases fit TRBD1. The trim removed 4 bases at V and 7 bases at J, leaving 9 bases unmatched. The germline V gene has CDR1 MNHEY and CDR2 SMNVEV (reference sequence). CDR3 length: 16 residues. CDR3 sequence (DNA): TGTGCCAGCAGTTCCCTGCGGACAGGGGGCATGAATGAGCAGTTCTTC. This codes for CASSSLRTGGMNEQFF.

V usage is TRBV4-1 and J usage is TRBJ1-4; D is uncertain. CDR3 length equals 17 residues. CDR1 MGHRA and CDR2 YSYEKL come from the germline V gene. Trimming left V 2 bases short and J 0 bases short, with 13 bases between. In DNA, the CDR3 is TGCGCCAGCAGCCAACAAAGCGACGGTGCAACTAATGAAAAACTGTTTTTT. Residues: CASSQQSDGATNEKLFF.

The CDR3 is CASRPGGMNTEAFF. DNA for the CDR3: TGCGCCAGCAGACCGGGAGGAATGAACACTGAAGCTTTCTTT. V usage is TRBV5-1 and J usage is TRBJ1-1, with D uncertain. This CDR3 spans 14 amino acids. V gave up 5 bases and J gave up 0 bases, with 11 bases separating them. Germline CDR1 reads SGHRS; CDR2 reads YFSETQ.

V and J are TRBV7-8 and TRBJ1-5; D is possibly TRBD1 (5 bases). Germline CDR1 is SGHVS and CDR2 is FQNEAQ. The CDR3 totals 15 residues. Trimming took off 2 bases at V and 2 bases at J, with 10 bases between the two ends. Here the CDR3 reads CASSLLRGGNQPQHF. The CDR3 coding sequence is TGTGCCAGCAGCTTATTAAGGGGCGGCAATCAGCCCCAGCATTTT.

About this clone: A far larger clone is one base from this, pointing to a likely read error. This specimen includes other DNA sequences encoding the same CDR3. V usage is TRBV27 and J usage is TRBJ1-2; 9 nucleotides agree with TRBD1. V dropped 5 bases and J dropped 2; count of bases not matched to a gene: 3. The CDR3 loop spans 14 amino acids. Germline V gives CDR1 MNHEY, CDR2 SMNVEV (reference sequence). CDR3 DNA: TGTGCCAGCAGTCTACAGGGGGCGAACTATGGCTACACCTTC. Amino acids: CASSLQGANYGYTF.

V gene TRBV25-1 combines with J gene TRBJ1-2; 9 nucleotides match TRBD1. The CDR3 has 17 residues. J was trimmed by 8 bases and V by 2 bases; bases with no gene match: 15. Germline CDR1 is MGHDK and CDR2 is SYGVNS. CDR3: CASSETGTGLSSQGYTF. The CDR3 region has the DNA TGTGCCAGCAGTGAAACCGGGACAGGGTTATCAAGTCAGGGCTACACCTTC.

The rearrangement links TRBV28 to TRBJ2-7, with 8 positions matching TRBD1. CDR1 is MDHEN, CDR2 SYDVKM, per germline. Germline trimming cut 7 bases from V and 5 bases from J; bases unmatched to any gene: 7. The CDR3 spans 13 residues. The CDR3 DNA follows: TGTGCCAGCACCACCAGGGGGCGCGACGAGCAGTACGTC. The encoded protein is CASTTRGRDEQYV.

The chain links TRBV7-2 to TRBJ2-1, with TRBD1 matching over 7 bases. The CDR3 covers 15 residues. Per the germline V gene, CDR1 is SGHTA and CDR2 is FQGNSA. J lost 4 bases, V lost 8 bases, and 11 bases had no gene match. The CDR3 spells CASGPGQSLYNEQFF. The DNA of the CDR3 is TGTGCCAGCGGCCCGGGACAGAGCTTATACAATGAGCAGTTCTTC.

This clone has more than one count but fewer than ten. The V and J genes are TRBV12-3 or TRBV12-4 and TRBJ2-3; tentative D call: TRBD2 (6 bases). The CDR3 totals 11 residues. The V gene lost 9 bases and the J gene lost 6 bases, with 10 bases spanning the gap. CDR3 nucleotides: TGTGCCAGTACCGCGGGGGATACGCAGTATTTT. This encodes CASTAGDTQYF.

This rearrangement joins TRBV5-1 to TRBJ1-4, with 8 bases fitting TRBD1. The V gene end was trimmed by 2 bases and the J gene end by 7 bases; junction bases not matched to a gene: 4. The CDR3 loop spans 14 amino acids. Germline values: CDR1 SGHRS, CDR2 YFSETQ. DNA of the CDR3: TGCGCCAGCAGCTTCAGGGGGCGAGGTGAAAAACTGTTTTTT. Encoded protein: CASSFRGRGEKLFF.

The chain joins TRBV6-5 to TRBJ1-5; TRBD1 aligns across 9 bases. Germline trimming cut 5 bases from V and 4 bases from J; bases unmatched to any gene: 6. Germline CDR1 and CDR2: MNHEY and SVGAGI. CDR3 length: 15 amino acids. The CDR3 DNA reads TGTGCCAGCAGTAGTCAGGGACAGGGAAATCAGCCCCAGCATTTT. Translated, it gives CASSSQGQGNQPQHF.

The chain has TRBV9 and TRBJ2-2, with D perhaps TRBD2 (5 bases). Trimming took 0 bases from V and 6 from J, leaving 18 bases between them. Germline V gives CDR1 SGDLS, CDR2 YYNGEE. This CDR3 comprises 17 residues. As DNA, the CDR3 is TGTGCCAGCAGCGTAGCCCTAGATACGAGGGTATCCGGGGAGCTGTTTTTT. Amino acid sequence: CASSVALDTRVSGELFF.

The chain is built from TRBV19 and TRBJ2-3; 8 bases match TRBD2. Germline values: CDR1 LNHDA, CDR2 SQIVND (reference sequence). CDR3 length: 17 residues. J lost 0 bases, V lost 2 bases, and 7 bases had no gene match. The CDR3 sequence is CASSIQASGPSTDTQYF. The CDR3 DNA follows: TGTGCCAGTAGTATACAGGCTAGCGGGCCAAGCACAGATACGCAGTATTTT.

This clone occurred a few times. The chain employs TRBV3-1 (or the pseudogene TRBV3-2) and TRBJ1-2; TRBD1 aligns across 8 bases. Losses at the gene ends were 4 bases for V and 2 bases for J; bases not matched to a gene: 12. Germline CDR1 reads LGHDT; CDR2 reads YNNKEL (reference sequence). The CDR3 sequence is 17 residues long. CDR3 in amino acids: CASSLGQGPSINYGYTF. Here the CDR3 DNA reads TGTGCCAGCAGCCTAGGACAGGGCCCTTCTATCAACTATGGCTACACCTTC.

This clone was seen only a few times. V gene TRBV6-5 combines with J gene TRBJ1-2; no definite D call. Germline CDR1 MNHEY, CDR2 SVGAGI. V was trimmed by 6 bases and J by 0 bases, leaving 8 bases between them. This CDR3 spans 13 amino acids. The CDR3 DNA reads as TGTGCCAGCAGCCCCCTCTCTAACTATGGCTACACCTTC. Translation: CASSPLSNYGYTF.

The chain couples TRBV10-3 to TRBJ1-2, with D possibly matching TRBD1 (6 bases). The V gene lost 7 bases and the J gene lost 8 bases, with 23 bases spanning the gap. CDR1 and CDR2 from the germline V gene are ENHRY and SYGVKD. The CDR3 length is 15 residues. CDR3: CAITLDLTGPKGYTF. CDR3 nucleotide sequence: TGTGCCATCACCTTGGACCTAACAGGGCCTAAGGGCTACACCTTC.

The chain uses TRBV6-2 or TRBV6-3 and TRBJ1-3; possible D gene TRBD1, 6 bases. V lost 4 bases and J lost 4, with 14 bases in between. CDR1 MNHEY and CDR2 SVGEGT come from the germline V gene. The CDR3 has 15 residues. The CDR3 region is CASSFLTGRGNTIYF. Here the CDR3 DNA reads TGTGCCAGCAGTTTCCTTACAGGGAGAGGAAACACCATATATTTT.

J is TRBJ1-2 and V is TRBV3-1 (or the pseudogene TRBV3-2), with 11 bases that match TRBD1. J was trimmed by 4 bases and V by 6 bases; bases with no gene match: 4. This CDR3 is 14 amino acids long. Germline-derived CDR1 and CDR2 are LGHDT and YNNKEL (reference sequence). CDR3 region: CASRRTGGVYGYTF. CDR3 nucleotide sequence: TGTGCCAGCAGACGGACAGGGGGCGTCTATGGCTACACCTTC.

V is TRBV25-1 and J is TRBJ2-5; TRBD1 agrees at 7 bases. Looked up from germline, CDR1 is MGHDK and CDR2 is SYGVNS. V lost 3 bases to trimming and J lost 0 bases; unmatched junction nucleotides: 4. This CDR3 contains 15 residues. In DNA, the CDR3 is TGTGCCAGCAGTGAGCAGACAGGGTACCAAGAGACCCAGTACTTC. It encodes CASSEQTGYQETQYF.